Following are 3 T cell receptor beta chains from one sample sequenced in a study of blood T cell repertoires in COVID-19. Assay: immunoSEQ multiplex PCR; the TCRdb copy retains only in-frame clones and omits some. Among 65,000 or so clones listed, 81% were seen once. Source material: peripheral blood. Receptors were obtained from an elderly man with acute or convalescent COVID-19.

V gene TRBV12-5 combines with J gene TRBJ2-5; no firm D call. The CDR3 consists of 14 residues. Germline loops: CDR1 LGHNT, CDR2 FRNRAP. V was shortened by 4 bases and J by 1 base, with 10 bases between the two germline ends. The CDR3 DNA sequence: TGTGCTAGTGGTTCACTGTCAGGCCAAGAGACCCAGTACTTC. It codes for CASGSLSGQETQYF.

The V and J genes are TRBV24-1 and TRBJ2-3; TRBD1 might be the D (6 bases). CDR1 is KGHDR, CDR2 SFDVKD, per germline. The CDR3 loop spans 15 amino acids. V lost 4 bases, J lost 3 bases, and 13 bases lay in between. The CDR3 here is CATSDPRGRTDTQYF. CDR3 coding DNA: TGTGCCACCAGTGACCCCAGGGGTCGAACAGATACGCAGTATTTT.

In nucleotides, the CDR3 is TGCGCCAGCAGCTTGGGAGCAGTAGCGGGGGCCGGGGAGCTGTTTTTT. Amino acid sequence: CASSLGAVAGAGELFF. V gene TRBV5-1 combines with J gene TRBJ2-2, with 9 bases identical to TRBD2. After removal of 0 bases from V and 6 bases from J, the junction contained 6 bases not matched to a gene. There are 16 residues in the CDR3. Germline V lookup: CDR1 SGHRS, CDR2 YFSETQ.